This T cell receptor beta chain was profiled in a study of T cell responses to AZD1222 COVID-19 vaccine. Study-level information: Analyses pooled second doses at about 4 or about 12 weeks.

The method was immunoSEQ multiplex PCR; TCRdb's version includes in-frame clones alone and lacks a portion of them. The data hold 74,000 or so clones, with about 85% observed a single time. Germline values: CDR1 SGHDT, CDR2 YYEEEE. The ends were cut back, 4 bases at V and 0 bases at J, with 9 bases in the middle. The CDR3 totals 14 residues. Study-wide results and caveats: White British donors predominated, females outnumbered males, and clonal diversity was possibly underestimated. Nearly half of spike-specific TCRs reportedly target unmutated variant regions.

Of note for this clone: Its antigen is unidentified.

The source of this sequence is an adult in good health. The specimen comprised peripheral blood, sampled on day 0 of AZD1222 vaccination. The chain is built from TRBV5-6 and TRBJ2-3; D not certain. CDR3 sequence: CASSTGRSTDTQYF. The CDR3 nucleotides read TGTGCCAGCAGCACCGGACGGAGCACAGATACGCAGTATTTT. The full variable domain, in which reference TRBV5-6 and TRBJ2-3 provide the parts outside the CDR3, is DAGVTQSPTHLIKTRGQQVTLRCSPKSGHDTVSWYQQALGQGPQFIFQYYEEEERQRGNFPDRFSGHQFPNYSSELNVNALLLGDSALYLCASSTGRSTDTQYFGPGTRLTVL.